Listed below are T cell receptor beta chains from one sample, sequenced in a study of blood T cell repertoires in COVID-19. Produced via immunoSEQ multiplex PCR; TCRdb's table is partial and in-frame only. The table shows tens of thousands of clones, with under 85% occurring only once. The sequencing sample was made of peripheral blood. These receptors were obtained from an elderly woman with acute or convalescent COVID-19. The CDR3 runs from the conserved cysteine through the conserved F or W. A D gene is named only where the DNA matches it firmly. The size of a clone is reported for some rows only, either as once, few or many, or as a class for expanded clones.

D gene,V gene,clone size,J gene,CDR3 length,CDR3 protein,CDR3 DNA
TRBD2,TRBV7-9,NA,TRBJ2-1,15,CASSRGLAGGPRQFF,TGTGCCAGCAGCCGCGGACTAGCGGGAGGGCCGCGGCAGTTCTTC
NA,TRBV24-1,few,TRBJ1-6,16,CATVDRSTLSNSPLHF,TGTGCCACCGTAGACAGATCCACCCTAAGTAATTCACCCCTCCACTTT
TRBD1,TRBV18,NA,TRBJ2-1,15,CASSPFRDRENEQFF,TGTGCCAGCTCACCGTTCCGCGACAGGGAGAATGAGCAGTTCTTC
TRBD2,TRBV18,NA,TRBJ2-2,18,CASSPNSLAGVGTGELFF,TGTGCCAGCTCACCAAACTCATTAGCGGGAGTCGGCACCGGGGAGCTGTTTTTT
TRBD1,TRBV20-1,NA,TRBJ2-3,14,CSATDRAYTDTQYF,TGCAGTGCTACTGACAGGGCATACACAGATACGCAGTATTTT
TRBD1,TRBV7-2,NA,TRBJ1-4,16,CASSLLGGQGAEKLFF,TGTGCCAGCAGCTTATTAGGGGGACAGGGGGCTGAAAAACTGTTTTTT
TRBD2,TRBV19,many,TRBJ2-5,14,CASSIRLAGETQYF,TGTGCCAGTAGTATTAGACTAGCGGGAGAGACCCAGTACTTC
TRBD1,TRBV29-1,NA,TRBJ2-1,14,CSAQRDRSYNEQFF,TGCAGCGCCCAAAGGGACAGGTCCTACAATGAGCAGTTCTTC
TRBD1,TRBV27,NA,TRBJ1-3,13,CASSLTGGNTIYF,TGTGCCAGCAGTCTGACAGGGGGAAACACCATATATTTT
NA,TRBV29-1,NA,TRBJ2-2,19,CSVPASAGGGGGVTGELFF,TGCAGCGTTCCGGCGAGTGCGGGAGGAGGGGGCGGGGTAACCGGGGAGCTGTTTTTT
TRBD1,TRBV6-6,NA,TRBJ1-2,16,CASSRLLTGDDYGYTF,TGTGCCAGCAGTCGGCTCCTGACAGGGGACGACTATGGCTACACCTTC
NA,TRBV11-3,NA,TRBJ1-5,19,CASSFCVGPQSDSNQPQHF,TGTGCCAGCAGCTTTTGCGTGGGGCCCCAAAGCGATAGCAATCAGCCCCAGCATTTT
NA,TRBV7-9,NA,TRBJ1-4,15,CASSRDISGREKLFF,TGTGCCAGCAGCCGAGACATCTCAGGCAGGGAAAAACTGTTTTTT
TRBD1,TRBV27,once,TRBJ1-4,15,CASTLQGGPSEKLFF,TGTGCCAGCACCCTCCAGGGGGGACCGAGCGAAAAACTGTTTTTT
NA,TRBV4-2,NA,TRBJ2-3,16,CASSQGAGASTDTQYF,TGTGCCAGCAGCCAAGGCGCCGGAGCGAGCACAGATACGCAGTATTTT
NA,TRBV4-2,few,TRBJ1-1,14,CASSQDAGWTEAFF,TGTGCCAGCAGCCAAGATGCAGGGTGGACTGAAGCTTTCTTT
TRBD2,TRBV5-1,NA,TRBJ2-2,21,CASSWTGFAGVLAGGAGELFF,TGCGCCAGCAGCTGGACAGGGTTCGCGGGTGTACTAGCGGGAGGCGCCGGGGAGCTGTTTTTT
NA,TRBV7-2,NA,TRBJ1-4,16,CASSGRRTATNEKLFF,TGTGCCAGCAGCGGAAGGAGGACTGCAACTAATGAAAAACTGTTTTTT
TRBD1,TRBV6-5,NA,TRBJ2-1,13,CASSSTGGNEQFF,TGTGCCAGCAGTTCTACAGGGGGCAATGAGCAGTTCTTC
TRBD2,TRBV11-2,NA,TRBJ2-5,18,CASSSPPGLAAIRETQYF,TGTGCCAGCAGCTCCCCCCCGGGACTAGCGGCCATCCGAGAGACCCAGTACTTC
TRBD1,TRBV6-1,NA,TRBJ1-2,16,CASSEGLGGPYYGYTF,TGTGCCAGCAGTGAAGGCCTAGGGGGCCCTTACTATGGCTACACCTTC
NA,TRBV14,NA,TRBJ2-7,14,CASSPQGGPYEQYF,TGTGCCAGCAGCCCACAAGGGGGTCCCTACGAGCAGTACTTC
NA,TRBV7-8,NA,TRBJ2-3,20,CASSLRGTQGLQTSTDTQYF,TGTGCCAGCAGCTTACGAGGGACTCAAGGACTGCAGACTAGCACAGATACGCAGTATTTT
NA,TRBV28,NA,TRBJ2-2,15,CASSPGRGNTGELFF,TGTGCCAGCAGTCCCGGAAGGGGGAACACCGGGGAGCTGTTTTTT
TRBD2,TRBV9,NA,TRBJ2-3,14,CASSAQLALDTQYF,TGTGCCAGCAGCGCTCAACTAGCGTTGGATACGCAGTATTTT
TRBD1,TRBV5-1,NA,TRBJ1-1,16,CASSSRPGQLNTEAFF,TGCGCCAGCAGCTCGAGGCCGGGACAGTTGAACACTGAAGCTTTCTTT
TRBD1,TRBV5-4,NA,TRBJ2-4,15,CASSAPGQGNDIQYF,TGTGCCAGCAGCGCCCCGGGACAGGGGAATGACATTCAGTACTTC
NA,TRBV5-1,NA,TRBJ2-3,13,CASRNLALDTQYF,TGCGCCAGTCGAAATTTGGCCCTTGATACGCAGTATTTT
TRBD2,TRBV27,few,TRBJ2-7,13,CASSSLAGYEQYF,TGTGCCAGCAGTTCACTAGCGGGGTACGAGCAGTACTTC
NA,TRBV7-8,NA,TRBJ1-2,14,CASSPPRTNHGYTF,TGTGCCAGCAGCCCCCCCAGGACAAATCATGGCTACACCTTC
TRBD2,TRBV5-1,NA,TRBJ2-2,17,CASSLVAGGPSTGELFF,TGCGCCAGCAGCTTGGTGGCGGGAGGGCCTTCGACCGGGGAGCTGTTTTTT
NA,TRBV7-2,once,TRBJ1-1,15,CASRPTLGINTEAFF,TGTGCCAGCAGGCCCACATTGGGCATTAACACTGAAGCTTTCTTT
TRBD1,TRBV24-1,NA,TRBJ2-7,16,CATSGSSGTGLYEQYF,TGTGCCACCAGTGGTTCTTCCGGGACAGGGCTCTACGAGCAGTACTTC
NA,TRBV13,NA,TRBJ1-2,13,CASSQDRDYGYTF,TGTGCCAGCAGCCAGGACAGAGACTATGGCTACACCTTC
TRBD1,TRBV7-7,NA,TRBJ2-3,14,CASSQTGRTDTQYF,TGTGCTAGCAGCCAGACAGGGCGCACAGATACGCAGTATTTT
TRBD2,TRBV15,NA,TRBJ2-5,15,CATSRFSGDQETQYF,TGTGCCACCAGCAGGTTCAGCGGGGATCAAGAGACCCAGTACTTC
NA,TRBV11-3,NA,TRBJ2-7,14,CASSYTGSSYEQYF,TGTGCCAGCAGTTACACAGGAAGCTCCTACGAGCAGTACTTC
TRBD2,TRBV27,NA,TRBJ2-2,15,CASSRIAGGFGELFF,TGTGCCAGCAGCAGAATAGCGGGAGGGTTCGGGGAGCTGTTTTTT
TRBD1,TRBV19,NA,TRBJ2-3,13,CASSGQTGGTQYF,TGTGCCAGTAGTGGCCAGACAGGGGGTACGCAGTATTTT